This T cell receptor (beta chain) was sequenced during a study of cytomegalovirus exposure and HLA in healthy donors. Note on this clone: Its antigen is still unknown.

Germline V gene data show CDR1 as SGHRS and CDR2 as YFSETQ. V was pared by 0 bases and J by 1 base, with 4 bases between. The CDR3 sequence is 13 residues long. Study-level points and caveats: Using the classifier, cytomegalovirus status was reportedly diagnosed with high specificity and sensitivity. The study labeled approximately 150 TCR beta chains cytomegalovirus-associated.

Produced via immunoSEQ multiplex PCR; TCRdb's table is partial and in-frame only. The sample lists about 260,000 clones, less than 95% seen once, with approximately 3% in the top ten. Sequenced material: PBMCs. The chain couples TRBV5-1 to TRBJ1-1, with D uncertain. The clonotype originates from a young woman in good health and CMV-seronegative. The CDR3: CASSLAQNTEAFF. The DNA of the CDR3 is TGCGCCAGCAGCTTGGCCCAGAACACTGAAGCTTTCTTT.